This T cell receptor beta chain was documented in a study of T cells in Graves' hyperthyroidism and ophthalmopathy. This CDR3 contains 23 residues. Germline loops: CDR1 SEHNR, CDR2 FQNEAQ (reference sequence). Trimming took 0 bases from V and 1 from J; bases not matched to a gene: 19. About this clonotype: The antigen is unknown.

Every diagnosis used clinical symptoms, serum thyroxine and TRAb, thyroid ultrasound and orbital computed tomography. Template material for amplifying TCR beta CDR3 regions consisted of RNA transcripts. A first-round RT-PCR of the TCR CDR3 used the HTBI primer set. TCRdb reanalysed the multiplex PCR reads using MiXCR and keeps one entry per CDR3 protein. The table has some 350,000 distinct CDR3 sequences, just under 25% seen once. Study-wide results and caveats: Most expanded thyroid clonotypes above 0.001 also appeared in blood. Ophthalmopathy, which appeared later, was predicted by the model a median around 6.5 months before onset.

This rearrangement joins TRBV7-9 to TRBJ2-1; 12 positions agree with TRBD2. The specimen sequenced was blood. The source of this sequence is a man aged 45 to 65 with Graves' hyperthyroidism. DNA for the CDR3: TGTGCCAGCAGCTTAGCCCGCCAGTCAAAGGACAGACTAGCGGGAGTATCCTACAATGAGCAGTTCTTC. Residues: CASSLARQSKDRLAGVSYNEQFF.